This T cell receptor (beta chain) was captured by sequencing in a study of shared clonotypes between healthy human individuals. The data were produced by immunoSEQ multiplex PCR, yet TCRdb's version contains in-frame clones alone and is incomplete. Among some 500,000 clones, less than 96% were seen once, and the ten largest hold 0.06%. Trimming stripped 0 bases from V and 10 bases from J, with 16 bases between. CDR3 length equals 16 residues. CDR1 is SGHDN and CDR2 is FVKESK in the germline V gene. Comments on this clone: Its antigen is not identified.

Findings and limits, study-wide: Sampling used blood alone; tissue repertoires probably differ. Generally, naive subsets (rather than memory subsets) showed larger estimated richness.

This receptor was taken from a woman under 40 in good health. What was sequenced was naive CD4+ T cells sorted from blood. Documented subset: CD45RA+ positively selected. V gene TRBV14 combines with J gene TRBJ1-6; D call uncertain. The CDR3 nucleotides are TGTGCCAGCAGCCAAGATCAAGTCAGAACGGGATCACCCCTCCACTTT. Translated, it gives CASSQDQVRTGSPLHF.